This T cell receptor (beta chain) is drawn from a study of cytotoxic CD8 clonotypes in ibrutinib-treated CLL. About the research overall: IGHV unmutated 17; relapsed/refractory 11; treatment-naive roughly 15.

About 2 micrograms of genomic DNA (from cryopreserved PBMCs) were used for TCR beta libraries. Overall study findings and caveats: Clonality climbed at ibrutinib response, then dropped toward baseline at progression. Clonality was higher at baseline than in age-matched healthy donors and tracked circulating CD8+ T-cell counts.

This clone was observed a single time. The antigen is undetermined. The data were produced by immunoSEQ multiplex PCR, yet TCRdb's version contains in-frame clones alone and is incomplete. Of tens of thousands of clones in the sample, approximately 51% were seen once. Germline CDR1 and CDR2: MDHEN and SYDVKM. The CDR3 length is 13 residues. Deletions cut 6 bases from V and 1 base from J, with 9 bases between. The sequenced sample was PBMCs, obtained before ibrutinib treatment. V usage is TRBV28 and J usage is TRBJ1-1; D is ambiguous. The sequence derives from a human donor with chronic lymphocytic leukemia. CDR3 amino acids: CASSRLRNTEAFF. For the CDR3, the DNA is TGTGCCAGCAGCCGACTCAGGAACACTGAAGCTTTCTTT.